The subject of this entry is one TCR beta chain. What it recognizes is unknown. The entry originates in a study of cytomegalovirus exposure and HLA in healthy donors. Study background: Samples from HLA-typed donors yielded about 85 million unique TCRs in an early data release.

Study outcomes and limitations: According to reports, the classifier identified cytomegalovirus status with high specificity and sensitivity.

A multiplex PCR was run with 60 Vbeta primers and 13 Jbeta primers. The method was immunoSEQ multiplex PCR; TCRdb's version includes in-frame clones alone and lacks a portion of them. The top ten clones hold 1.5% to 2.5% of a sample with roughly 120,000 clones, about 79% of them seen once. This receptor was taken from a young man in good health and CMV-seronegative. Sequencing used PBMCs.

CDR3 coding DNA: TGTGCCAGCAGCTATGGGTCGGGAGGATCCTCCTACGAGCAGTACTTC. Translated: CASSYGSGGSSYEQYF. The chain is built from TRBV4-2 and TRBJ2-5; 7 positions match TRBD2. Judging by the DNA end, TRBJ2-7 fits better; the J call may be wrong. From germline, CDR1 is LGHNA and CDR2 YNFKEQ. There are 16 residues in the CDR3.